What follows is one T cell receptor beta chain and its context. This sample is drawn from a study of blood T cell repertoires in COVID-19. Overall study: The United States, Italy and Spain were the sources of the acute and convalescent COVID-19 samples.

V was clipped by 10 bases and J by 4 bases; unmatched bases: 13. The CDR3 contains 15 residues. Germline assignment: CDR1 MNHEY and CDR2 SVGAGI. Sequencing was performed with immunoSEQ multiplex PCR; in TCRdb, only in-frame clones are kept and a portion is missing. This sample yields around 88,000 clones, of which about 88% are seen a single time; about 2.7% belongs to the top ten. The genes are TRBV6-5 and TRBJ2-3; 8 positions match TRBD2. Sequenced sample: peripheral blood. The receptor comes from a woman of 80 years or more with acute or convalescent COVID-19. CDR3 DNA: TGTGCCACCAGGGACCGGGGGGGTGGTCCAGATACGCAGTATTTT. Translated, it gives CATRDRGGGPDTQYF.